This is a list of T cell receptor beta chains from one sample in a study of graft-versus-host responses after intestinal transplantation. Clones were read by immunoSEQ multiplex PCR, and TCRdb kept only the in-frame ones, dropping some. The sample yields around 78,000 clones, 87% seen once. Which antigens these TCRs recognize remains unknown. The material was unstimulated CD8+ T cells sorted from spleen or lymph node cells, obtained before transplant. The receptors derive from a human donor who was the organ donor for an intestinal transplant. The CDR3 runs from the conserved cysteine through the conserved F or W. The D gene is left open where the match is weak. Only some rows state a clone size, as once, few, many or a class for expanded clones.

D gene: TRBD1
CDR3 length: 15
clone size: -
V gene: TRBV4-1
J gene: TRBJ1-2
CDR3 protein: CASSQDRGPGFGYTF
CDR3 DNA: TGCGCCAGCAGCCAAGACAGGGGGCCAGGATTTGGCTACACCTTC

D gene: -
CDR3 length: 15
clone size: -
V gene: TRBV9
J gene: TRBJ1-3
CDR3 protein: CASSVGGDVGNTIYF
CDR3 DNA: TGTGCCAGCAGCGTAGGGGGGGATGTTGGAAACACCATATATTTT

D gene: -
CDR3 length: 13
clone size: -
V gene: TRBV4-2
J gene: TRBJ2-7
CDR3 protein: CASSQGLPAEQYF
CDR3 DNA: TGTGCCAGCAGCCAAGGCCTCCCTGCCGAGCAGTACTTC

D gene: -
CDR3 length: 13
clone size: -
V gene: TRBV7-3
J gene: TRBJ1-2
CDR3 protein: CASSPGGLRGYTF
CDR3 DNA: TGTGCCAGCAGCCCGGGGGGCTTGCGTGGCTACACCTTC

D gene: -
CDR3 length: 14
clone size: -
V gene: TRBV7-9
J gene: TRBJ1-4
CDR3 protein: CASISSWTNEKLFF
CDR3 DNA: TGTGCCAGCATTTCATCGTGGACTAATGAAAAACTGTTTTTT

D gene: -
CDR3 length: 14
clone size: once
V gene: TRBV6-4
J gene: TRBJ1-2
CDR3 protein: CASSEGSGSDGYTF
CDR3 DNA: TGTGCCAGCAGTGAAGGTTCCGGGTCGGATGGCTACACCTTC

D gene: -
CDR3 length: 14
clone size: -
V gene: TRBV28
J gene: TRBJ2-7
CDR3 protein: CASSTPGTYYEQYF
CDR3 DNA: TGTGCCAGCAGTACGCCGGGCACTTACTACGAGCAGTACTTC

D gene: -
CDR3 length: 14
clone size: -
V gene: TRBV2
J gene: TRBJ2-2
CDR3 protein: CASWGEEATGELFF
CDR3 DNA: TGTGCCAGCTGGGGGGAGGAAGCCACCGGGGAGCTGTTTTTT

D gene: -
CDR3 length: 18
clone size: once
V gene: TRBV25-1
J gene: TRBJ1-3
CDR3 protein: CASSEYFDPSGSGVTIYF
CDR3 DNA: TGTGCCAGCAGTGAATATTTCGACCCATCGGGGAGCGGAGTCACCATATATTTT

D gene: -
CDR3 length: 13
clone size: once
V gene: TRBV10-3
J gene: TRBJ1-2
CDR3 protein: CAAWRSGVYGYTF
CDR3 DNA: TGTGCCGCCTGGAGGTCGGGGGTGTATGGCTACACCTTC

D gene: -
CDR3 length: 13
clone size: -
V gene: TRBV7-6
J gene: TRBJ1-3
CDR3 protein: CASSRDSGNTIYF
CDR3 DNA: TGTGCCAGCAGTCGGGACTCTGGAAACACCATATATTTT

D gene: TRBD1
CDR3 length: 14
clone size: -
V gene: TRBV5-1
J gene: TRBJ1-2
CDR3 protein: CASSLLLWDSGYTF
CDR3 DNA: TGCGCCAGCAGCTTACTGTTATGGGACAGTGGCTACACCTTC

D gene: TRBD1
CDR3 length: 15
clone size: once
V gene: TRBV6-5
J gene: TRBJ2-2
CDR3 protein: CASSADRADSGELFF
CDR3 DNA: TGTGCCAGCAGCGCGGACAGGGCAGATTCCGGGGAGCTGTTTTTT

D gene: -
CDR3 length: 14
clone size: -
V gene: TRBV6-5
J gene: TRBJ1-1
CDR3 protein: CASSDGSAAVEAFF
CDR3 DNA: TGTGCCAGCAGTGACGGGTCGGCCGCGGTGGAAGCTTTCTTT

D gene: -
CDR3 length: 12
clone size: -
V gene: TRBV18
J gene: TRBJ1-1
CDR3 protein: CASSPSGAWAFF
CDR3 DNA: TGTGCCAGCTCACCCTCGGGGGCTTGGGCTTTCTTT

D gene: TRBD2
CDR3 length: 16
clone size: once
V gene: TRBV9
J gene: TRBJ2-1
CDR3 protein: CASSVSRDYERLRQFF
CDR3 DNA: TGTGCCAGCAGCGTATCAAGGGACTATGAAAGGTTGAGGCAGTTCTTC